A single T cell receptor beta chain is shown here with its context. The conserved phenylalanine or tryptophan is not found at the CDR3 terminus, so this likely reflects a read error. The data are from a study of post-analysis software for immune sequencing data. Tagging with unique molecular identifiers was a feature of the TCR beta cDNA libraries. TCRdb reanalysed the PCR reads using MiXCR and keeps one entry per CDR3 protein. Of 750,000 to 900,000 distinct CDR3 sequences in the sample, 46% were seen once. What was sequenced was blood. The sequence was collected from a girl aged 5-17 years with multiple sclerosis.

The CDR3 sequence is CASAGHFNQPQHC. For the CDR3, the DNA is TGTGCCAGCGCCGGACATTTCAATCAGCCCCAGCATTGT. The rearrangement joins TRBV12-3 or TRBV12-4 to TRBJ1-5, with D tentatively TRBD1 (5 bases). V lost 8 bases and J lost 3, with 11 bases in between. The CDR3 is made up of 13 amino acids.